These T cell receptor beta chains were read from a single sample in a study of response to subunit inactivated influenza vaccine. TCRdb passed the RT-PCR reads through MiXCR, listing each CDR3 protein once. The table includes around 790,000 distinct CDR3 sequences, around 21% detected once. The sample was PBMCs from blood, taken 5 days after vaccination. All receptors derive from a middle-aged man who received an inactivated influenza vaccine. CDR3s include the opening cysteine and the closing phenylalanine or tryptophan. The order of the fields is clone size, J gene, D gene, V gene, CDR3 protein, CDR3 DNA. A D gene is named only where the DNA matches it firmly. Clone size, where shown, is once, few, many, or a class for clones that have expanded.

size: many
J: TRBJ2-3
D: NA
V: TRBV29-1
CDR3: CSVEGGRGDTQYF
DNA: TGCAGCGTTGAAGGAGGCAGGGGAGATACGCAGTATTTT

size: few
J: TRBJ2-5
D: TRBD1
V: TRBV5-1
CDR3: CASSTRTGGWETQYF
DNA: TGCGCCAGCAGCACCCGGACAGGGGGCTGGGAGACCCAGTACTTC

size: NA
J: TRBJ2-3
D: TRBD2
V: TRBV7-2
CDR3: CASSMPRESRDTQYF
DNA: TGTGCCAGCAGTATGCCGCGGGAGTCGAGAGATACGCAGTATTTT

size: NA
J: TRBJ2-3
D: TRBD2
V: TRBV6-2/TRBV6-3
CDR3: CASSYSLAASGRVTDTQYF
DNA: TGTGCCAGCAGTTACTCCCTAGCCGCCAGCGGGAGGGTCACAGATACGCAGTATTTT

size: few
J: TRBJ2-1
D: TRBD2
V: TRBV27
CDR3: CASSLFGSGYNEQFF
DNA: TGTGCCAGCAGTTTATTTGGTAGCGGGTACAATGAGCAGTTCTTC

size: once
J: TRBJ2-7
D: NA
V: TRBV27
CDR3: CASSSTGLAQYF
DNA: TGTGCCAGCAGTTCCACGGGGTTGGCGCAGTACTTC

size: many
J: TRBJ2-2
D: NA
V: TRBV20-1
CDR3: CSARDRRRGNTGELFF
DNA: TGCAGTGCTAGAGATCGTAGGAGGGGAAACACCGGGGAGCTGTTTTTT

size: NA
J: TRBJ1-1
D: NA
V: TRBV5-1
CDR3: CASTSGGLGTEAFF
DNA: TGCGCCAGCACCTCGGGGGGGCTGGGCACTGAAGCTTTCTTT

size: NA
J: TRBJ2-2
D: NA
V: TRBV11-2
CDR3: CASSLKHSNTGELFF
DNA: TGTGCCAGCAGCTTAAAACACTCGAACACCGGGGAGCTGTTTTTT

size: once
J: TRBJ2-5
D: TRBD1
V: TRBV12-3/TRBV12-4
CDR3: CVSRGRVGETQYF
DNA: TGTGTCAGCAGGGGGCGGGTCGGCGAGACCCAGTACTTC

size: few
J: TRBJ2-2
D: NA
V: TRBV6-2/TRBV6-3
CDR3: CASSYAQANTGELFF
DNA: TGTGCCAGCAGTTACGCCCAGGCAAACACCGGGGAGCTGTTTTTT

size: NA
J: TRBJ1-1
D: TRBD1
V: TRBV6-1
CDR3: CAIRDRVGNTEAFF
DNA: TGTGCCATCCGGGACAGGGTGGGGAACACTGAAGCTTTCTTT

size: NA
J: TRBJ2-1
D: NA
V: TRBV27
CDR3: CASRYLVDNEQFF
DNA: TGTGCCAGCCGTTATTTGGTGGACAATGAGCAGTTCTTC

size: NA
J: TRBJ2-5
D: NA
V: TRBV12-3/TRBV12-4
CDR3: CASSWHRRQETQYF
DNA: TGTGCCAGCAGTTGGCACAGGAGACAAGAGACCCAGTACTTC

size: NA
J: TRBJ2-2
D: TRBD1
V: TRBV7-9
CDR3: CASSSTGTGGLTGELFF
DNA: TGTGCCAGCAGCTCCACGGGGACAGGGGGTCTAACCGGGGAGCTGTTTTTT

size: NA
J: TRBJ2-3
D: TRBD2
V: TRBV6-4
CDR3: CASSDRPWLAGGHDTQYF
DNA: TGTGCCAGCAGTGATAGGCCTTGGCTAGCGGGAGGCCATGATACGCAGTATTTT

size: few
J: TRBJ2-5
D: TRBD1
V: TRBV12-3/TRBV12-4
CDR3: CASSLGTGQYQETQYF
DNA: TGTGCCAGCAGTTTAGGGACGGGACAGTACCAAGAGACCCAGTACTTC

size: NA
J: TRBJ1-1
D: NA
V: TRBV6-1
CDR3: CASSDGVRFGAFF
DNA: TGTGCCAGCAGTGACGGAGTCAGATTCGGAGCTTTCTTT

size: NA
J: TRBJ1-1
D: TRBD1
V: TRBV10-3
CDR3: CAIRGWGQGNTEAFF
DNA: TGTGCCATCAGGGGCTGGGGACAGGGGAACACTGAAGCTTTCTTT

size: NA
J: TRBJ2-7
D: NA
V: TRBV7-2
CDR3: CASSLARGLLSYEQYF
DNA: TGTGCCAGCAGCTTAGCCAGGGGACTCCTATCCTACGAGCAGTACTTC

size: NA
J: TRBJ1-2
D: NA
V: TRBV20-1
CDR3: CSAIGQHHTF
DNA: TGCAGTGCTATAGGGCAGCATCACACCTTC

size: NA
J: TRBJ2-5
D: TRBD1
V: TRBV9
CDR3: CASSVSGQGARETQYF
DNA: TGTGCCAGCAGCGTATCAGGACAGGGGGCCCGGGAGACCCAGTACTTC

size: few
J: TRBJ1-6
D: TRBD1
V: TRBV5-1
CDR3: CASGGQPDSPLHF
DNA: TGCGCCAGCGGGGGACAGCCAGATTCACCCCTCCACTTT

size: many
J: TRBJ2-7
D: NA
V: TRBV28
CDR3: CASSFGFGSYEQYF
DNA: TGTGCCAGCAGTTTTGGGTTCGGCTCCTACGAGCAGTACTTC

size: NA
J: TRBJ2-5
D: NA
V: TRBV2
CDR3: CASSYTLRGGQETQYF
DNA: TGTGCCAGCTCATACACCCTACGAGGGGGTCAAGAGACCCAGTACTTC

size: few
J: TRBJ2-3
D: NA
V: TRBV5-1
CDR3: CASSTGLDTQYF
DNA: TGCGCCAGCAGCACGGGACTAGATACGCAGTATTTT

size: few
J: TRBJ1-1
D: NA
V: TRBV5-1
CDR3: CASSLEPLKGTEAFF
DNA: TGCGCCAGCAGCTTGGAGCCGCTTAAGGGTACTGAAGCTTTCTTT

size: NA
J: TRBJ2-4
D: TRBD1
V: TRBV5-6
CDR3: CASSSYRQGENIQYF
DNA: TGTGCCAGCAGCTCTTACCGACAGGGGGAAAACATTCAGTACTTC

size: NA
J: TRBJ2-7
D: NA
V: TRBV4-1
CDR3: CASSQYYRTGTHYEQYF
DNA: TGCGCCAGCAGCCAATACTATCGAACAGGAACCCATTACGAGCAGTACTTC

size: NA
J: TRBJ2-2
D: NA
V: TRBV6-2/TRBV6-3
CDR3: CASSYRVQLYGELFF
DNA: TGTGCCAGCAGTTACAGGGTCCAGTTATACGGGGAGCTGTTTTTT

size: NA
J: TRBJ2-1
D: NA
V: TRBV4-3
CDR3: CASSQLEAGINEQFF
DNA: TGCGCCAGCAGCCAACTCGAGGCAGGTATAAATGAGCAGTTCTTC

size: few
J: TRBJ2-1
D: NA
V: TRBV5-1
CDR3: CASSWNPGTELQYEQFF
DNA: TGCGCCAGCAGCTGGAACCCCGGGACTGAACTCCAGTATGAGCAGTTCTTC

size: few
J: TRBJ2-1
D: TRBD2
V: TRBV7-2
CDR3: CASERGGRSEQFF
DNA: TGTGCCAGCGAGCGGGGGGGCAGGAGTGAGCAGTTCTTC

size: few
J: TRBJ2-3
D: TRBD2
V: TRBV12-3/TRBV12-4
CDR3: CASSGLAGGRGTDTQYF
DNA: TGTGCCAGCTCTGGACTAGCGGGAGGCCGGGGAACAGATACGCAGTATTTT

size: few
J: TRBJ2-1
D: TRBD2
V: TRBV27
CDR3: CASSLSQGLAGAAYNEQFF
DNA: TGTGCCAGCAGTTTATCACAAGGACTAGCGGGAGCCGCCTACAATGAGCAGTTCTTC

size: NA
J: TRBJ2-3
D: NA
V: TRBV2
CDR3: CASSARLAASTDTQYF
DNA: TGTGCCAGCAGTGCTAGGTTAGCAGCTAGCACAGATACGCAGTATTTT

size: few
J: TRBJ2-1
D: TRBD2
V: TRBV6-1
CDR3: CASSQTSWAYNEQFF
DNA: TGTGCCAGCAGCCAGACTAGCTGGGCCTACAATGAGCAGTTCTTC

size: NA
J: TRBJ2-5
D: NA
V: TRBV7-9
CDR3: CASSSSGRPGETQYF
DNA: TGTGCCAGCAGCTCATCAGGACGGCCAGGGGAGACCCAGTACTTC

size: few
J: TRBJ1-5
D: NA
V: TRBV7-8
CDR3: CASSPRRRLSNQPQHF
DNA: TGTGCCAGCAGCCCCCGGAGACGCCTTAGCAATCAGCCCCAGCATTTT

size: once
J: TRBJ1-1
D: TRBD1
V: TRBV18
CDR3: CASSPSGQGRSDTEAFF
DNA: TGTGCCAGCTCACCATCGGGACAGGGGAGGTCGGACACTGAAGCTTTCTTT

size: NA
J: TRBJ2-5
D: NA
V: TRBV6-1
CDR3: CASNPGVRGRSETQYF
DNA: TGTGCCAGCAACCCCGGGGTTCGGGGGCGAAGTGAGACCCAGTACTTC

size: NA
J: TRBJ2-1
D: TRBD2
V: TRBV12-3/TRBV12-4
CDR3: CASRRLAVRGMGEQFF
DNA: TGTGCCAGCAGACGGCTAGCGGTCCGGGGGATGGGTGAGCAGTTCTTC

size: NA
J: TRBJ1-2
D: TRBD1
V: TRBV20-1
CDR3: CSAREGTGYGYTF
DNA: TGCAGTGCTAGAGAGGGGACAGGGTATGGCTACACCTTC

size: NA
J: TRBJ2-7
D: TRBD2
V: TRBV5-1
CDR3: CASSPTQRGGYEQYF
DNA: TGCGCCAGCAGCCCCACCCAGCGGGGAGGTTACGAGCAGTACTTC

size: NA
J: TRBJ1-6
D: NA
V: TRBV20-1
CDR3: CSARGTNSPLHF
DNA: TGCAGTGCTAGAGGGACAAATTCACCCCTCCACTTT

size: NA
J: TRBJ1-1
D: NA
V: TRBV12-3/TRBV12-4
CDR3: CASSLYGEAFF
DNA: TGTGCCAGCAGTTTATACGGTGAAGCTTTCTTT

size: few
J: TRBJ2-1
D: TRBD1
V: TRBV7-2
CDR3: CASSYKDRADEQFF
DNA: TGTGCCAGCAGCTATAAAGACAGGGCGGATGAGCAGTTCTTC